The 8 T cell receptor beta chains listed next were all sequenced from one sample in a study of early T cells in non-severe SARS-CoV-2 infection. One entry per CDR3 protein, called by TCRdb with MiXCR from the 5' RACE reads. The data show 40,000 to 55,000 distinct CDR3 sequences, about 7.8% seen once. Sequences were obtained from whole blood. Source of these receptors: an adult who was a healthcare worker with PCR-confirmed SARS-CoV-2 infection or an uninfected control (not recorded which).

This clonotype was seen only once. The gene calls are TRBV6-6 and TRBJ2-2, with D unclear. This CDR3 comprises 16 residues. In germline, CDR1 is MNHNY, CDR2 SVGAGI (reference sequence). V lost 2 bases and J 0 bases, leaving 10 bases between the germline ends. The CDR3 reads CASSYPAATNTGELFF. The CDR3 bases are TGTGCCAGCAGTTACCCGGCGGCAACGAACACCGGGGAGCTGTTTTTT.

This clonotype has a handful of counts. The rearrangement links TRBV7-2 to TRBJ2-2; D may be TRBD1 (5 bases). This CDR3 is 15 amino acids long. Trimming took 3 bases from V and 0 from J, leaving 8 bases between them. Germline-derived CDR1 and CDR2 are SGHTA and FQGNSA. In nucleotides, the CDR3 is TGTGCCAGCAGCTTTTCAGGGACGAACACCGGGGAGCTGTTTTTT. This translates into CASSFSGTNTGELFF.

This clonotype was found many times. The genes are TRBV20-1 and TRBJ2-7; 7 positions match TRBD1. The junction had 2 bases not matched to a gene; V was cut back by 3 bases and J by 3 bases. CDR1 and CDR2 from the germline V gene are DFQATT and SNEGSKA (reference sequence). The CDR3 is made up of 12 amino acids. Here the CDR3 reads CSARGQHYEQYF. Here the CDR3 DNA reads TGCAGTGCTAGGGGACAGCACTACGAGCAGTACTTC.

The chain recombines TRBV12-3 or TRBV12-4 with TRBJ1-2; 10 bases align to TRBD1. The CDR3 covers 15 residues. V was clipped by 0 bases and J by 4 bases; unmatched bases: 2. The chain's CDR3 is CASSLARDRGYGYTF. DNA for the CDR3: TGTGCCAGCAGTTTAGCCAGGGACAGGGGCTATGGCTACACCTTC.

This clonotype was seen many times. The V and J genes are TRBV7-9 and TRBJ1-5, with D unclear. The CDR3 runs 16 residues. The germline CDR1 and CDR2 sequences are SEHNR and FQNEAQ (reference sequence). V lost 1 base, J lost 2 bases, and 12 bases lay in between. DNA for the CDR3: TGTGCCAGCAGCTTAGTAGGTCCCGGGGGCAATCAGCCCCAGCATTTT. Its translation is CASSLVGPGGNQPQHF.

This chain connects TRBV7-9 to TRBJ2-1; TRBD1 aligns across 7 bases. Trimming took 2 bases from V and 5 from J; bases not matched to a gene: 3. Germline CDR1 reads SEHNR; CDR2 reads FQNEAQ (reference sequence). The CDR3 sequence is 14 residues long. The CDR3: CASSLKGANNEQFF. The CDR3 bases are TGTGCCAGCAGCTTAAAGGGGGCGAACAATGAGCAGTTCTTC. Full variable domain (outside the CDR3, taken from reference TRBV7-9 and TRBJ2-1): DTGVSQNPRHKITKRGQNVTFRCDPISEHNRLYWYRQTLGQGPEFLTYFQNEAQLEKSRLLSDRFSAERPKGSFSTLEIQRTEQGDSAMYLCASSLKGANNEQFFGPGTRLTVL.

There are many counts of this clonotype. This chain joins TRBV20-1 and TRBJ2-7; 9 nucleotides match TRBD1. The V and J ends lost 8 bases and 4 bases, in that order; junction bases with no gene match: 9. Germline V CDR1 and CDR2: DFQATT, SNEGSKA (reference sequence). This CDR3 has 13 amino acids. CDR3 bases: TGCAGTCATAGGACAGGGGCCAGGTACGAGCAGTACTTC. The encoded protein is CSHRTGARYEQYF.

This rearrangement joins TRBV30 to TRBJ2-1; possible D gene TRBD1, 6 bases. This CDR3 contains 16 residues. Germline assignment: CDR1 GTSNPN and CDR2 SVGIG (reference sequence). The V and J ends lost 0 bases and 6 bases respectively, with 18 bases between them. The CDR3 bases are TGTGCCTGGAGTGTAAAGGGCAGGGGTTACTTCAATGAGCAGTTCTTC. Amino acids: CAWSVKGRGYFNEQFF.